These 14 T cell receptor beta chains were sequenced from one sample in a study of T cell responses to AZD1222 COVID-19 vaccine. The repertoire was sequenced with immunoSEQ multiplex PCR; TCRdb's copy has only in-frame clones and lacks some. The table records approximately 79,000 clones, about 86% of them present only once. Sequences were derived from peripheral blood, sampled on day 0 of AZD1222 vaccination. These receptors were obtained from an adult in good health.

The chain couples TRBV6-5 to TRBJ2-1, with D unresolved. Germline V gene lookup returns CDR1 MNHEY and CDR2 SVGAGI. With 0 bases removed from V and 6 bases from J, the gap between germline ends came to 12 bases. The CDR3 has 15 residues. CDR3 sequence reads: CASSYSPMLGNEQFF. Written as DNA, the CDR3 is TGTGCCAGCAGTTACTCTCCTATGCTGGGCAATGAGCAGTTCTTC.

This clone occurred a few times. The chain combines TRBV7-8 with TRBJ1-2, with unresolved D. The CDR3 totals 15 residues. The V end lost 5 bases, the J end lost 6 bases, and 19 bases lay between the germline ends. The germline V gene has CDR1 SGHVS and CDR2 FQNEAQ. The CDR3 DNA follows: TGTGCCAGCAGCACCGGGTGGACCCCCGGGGATGGCTACACCTTC. Translating it yields CASSTGWTPGDGYTF. Complete variable domain (other parts from reference TRBV7-8 and TRBJ1-2): GAGVSQSPRYKVAKRGQDVALRCDPISGHVSLFWYQQALGQGPEFLTYFQNEAQLDKSGLPSDRFFAERPEGSVSTLKIQRTQQEDSAVYLCASSTGWTPGDGYTFGSGTRLTVV.

The rearrangement joins TRBV5-4 to TRBJ1-2; D ambiguous. This CDR3 is 12 amino acids long. The V gene lost 2 bases and the J gene lost 8 bases, with 10 bases spanning the gap. The germline gives CDR1 SGHNT, CDR2 YYREEE (reference sequence). The CDR3: CASSFPARGYTF. DNA for the CDR3: TGTGCCAGCAGCTTTCCAGCTAGGGGCTACACCTTC.

The CDR3 bases are TGCGCCAGCAGCCAAGAAGTGCCACAAGGGACAAGGATAGACACCATATATTTT. Amino acids: CASSQEVPQGTRIDTIYF. The V and J genes are TRBV4-3 and TRBJ1-3, with D possibly matching TRBD1 (6 bases). V gave up 0 bases and J gave up 8 bases, with 23 bases separating them. The CDR3 covers 18 residues. Per germline, CDR1 LGHNA and CDR2 YSLEER.

This chain connects TRBV4-1 to TRBJ2-2; TRBD1 agrees at 8 bases. CDR3 length: 16 residues. Germline CDR1 is MGHRA and CDR2 is YSYEKL. J lost 5 bases, V lost 2 bases, and 7 bases had no gene match. CDR3: CASSQFGTGFTGELFF. CDR3 sequence (DNA): TGCGCCAGCAGCCAATTCGGGACAGGCTTTACCGGGGAGCTGTTTTTT.

This clone came up once. J is TRBJ2-1 and V is TRBV7-7; 9 bases map to TRBD1. This CDR3 has 14 amino acids. Germline V gives CDR1 SSHAT, CDR2 FNYEAQ (reference sequence). V dropped 5 bases and J dropped 8; count of bases not matched to a gene: 7. CDR3 residues: CASSQDRGNDEQFF. For the CDR3, the DNA is TGTGCCAGCAGCCAAGACAGGGGGAATGATGAGCAGTTCTTC. Drawing the rest from reference TRBV7-7 and TRBJ2-1, the complete variable domain is GAGVSQSPRYKVTKRGQDVTLRCDPISSHATLYWYQQALGQGPEFLTYFNYEAQPDKSGLPSDRFSAERPEGSISTLTIQRTEQRDSAMYRCASSQDRGNDEQFFGPGTRLTVL.

The chain carries TRBV6-2 or TRBV6-3 and TRBJ2-5, with 7 bases aligning to TRBD2. Germline lookup yields CDR1 MNHEY and CDR2 SVGEGT. The CDR3 consists of 16 residues. V was pared by 2 bases and J by 0 bases, with 6 bases of the junction left unmatched. The CDR3 protein is CASSYGAGVYQETQYF. CDR3 bases: TGTGCCAGCAGTTACGGGGCGGGGGTGTACCAAGAGACCCAGTACTTC.

The genes are TRBV19 and TRBJ1-2; perhaps TRBD1 as D (6 bases). V dropped 5 bases and J dropped 8 bases, with 21 bases sitting between them. The germline CDR1 and CDR2 sequences are LNHDA and SQIVND (reference sequence). This CDR3 comprises 15 residues. CDR3: CASSPPPGAYYGYTF. Here the CDR3 DNA reads TGTGCCAGTAGTCCGCCGCCAGGGGCTTATTACGGCTACACCTTC.

This chain uses TRBV11-3 with TRBJ2-7, with D uncertain. V lost 0 bases and J lost 0, with 3 bases in between. Germline values: CDR1 SGHNT, CDR2 YENEEA. The CDR3 extends over 13 amino acids. DNA for the CDR3: TGTGCCAGCAGCTTAGATCTCTCCTACGAGCAGTACTTC. It encodes CASSLDLSYEQYF.

V is TRBV27 and J is TRBJ1-2, with D unclear. Germline CDR1 MNHEY, CDR2 SMNVEV (reference sequence). This CDR3 has 14 amino acids. V lost 5 bases to trimming and J lost 0 bases, with 10 bases between them. The CDR3 DNA reads TGTGCCAGCAGTAATTACGGGACTAACTATGGCTACACCTTC. This translates into CASSNYGTNYGYTF.

In DNA form, the CDR3 reads TGTGCCAGCAGTTACTCGGGAGGGGCCAATCAGCCCCAGCATTTT. Protein product: CASSYSGGANQPQHF. The rearrangement joins TRBV6-5 to TRBJ1-5; perhaps TRBD1 as D (5 bases). This CDR3 region has 15 residues. The V gene's germline CDR1 is MNHEY and CDR2 SVGAGI. V was clipped by 0 bases and J by 3 bases, with 9 bases between them.

The chain has TRBV30 and TRBJ1-5, with unresolved D. This CDR3 has 15 residues. Trimming pared 0 bases from V and 3 bases from J, leaving 12 bases between. Germline values: CDR1 GTSNPN, CDR2 SVGIG (reference sequence). As DNA, the CDR3 is TGTGCCTGGAGTGTCCTCGGGAGCAACAATCAGCCCCAGCATTTT. Translation: CAWSVLGSNNQPQHF. Combining the CDR3 with reference TRBV30 and TRBJ1-5 gives the whole variable domain SQTIHQWPATLVQPVGSPLSLECTVEGTSNPNLYWYRQAAGRGLQLLFYSVGIGQISSEVPQNLSASRPQDRQFILSSKKLLLSDSGFYLCAWSVLGSNNQPQHFGDGTRLSIL.

This clone was recorded once. This chain connects TRBV6-5 to TRBJ2-5, with D tentatively TRBD1 (6 bases). The CDR3 length is 13 residues. Germline lookup yields CDR1 MNHEY and CDR2 SVGAGI. V was clipped by 4 bases and J by 4 bases, with 10 bases between them. CDR3 sequence reads: CASSFTGLETQYF. In DNA, the CDR3 is TGTGCCAGCAGTTTTACAGGGTTAGAGACCCAGTACTTC.

V is TRBV9 and J is TRBJ2-5; D is ambiguous. Trimming took off 0 bases at V and 1 base at J, with 13 bases between the two ends. Germline CDR1 is SGDLS and CDR2 is YYNGEE. CDR3 length: 16 amino acids. The CDR3 nucleotides are TGTGCCAGCAGCGTAGGTGGGAACATAGGCCAAGAGACCCAGTACTTC. The encoded protein is CASSVGGNIGQETQYF.